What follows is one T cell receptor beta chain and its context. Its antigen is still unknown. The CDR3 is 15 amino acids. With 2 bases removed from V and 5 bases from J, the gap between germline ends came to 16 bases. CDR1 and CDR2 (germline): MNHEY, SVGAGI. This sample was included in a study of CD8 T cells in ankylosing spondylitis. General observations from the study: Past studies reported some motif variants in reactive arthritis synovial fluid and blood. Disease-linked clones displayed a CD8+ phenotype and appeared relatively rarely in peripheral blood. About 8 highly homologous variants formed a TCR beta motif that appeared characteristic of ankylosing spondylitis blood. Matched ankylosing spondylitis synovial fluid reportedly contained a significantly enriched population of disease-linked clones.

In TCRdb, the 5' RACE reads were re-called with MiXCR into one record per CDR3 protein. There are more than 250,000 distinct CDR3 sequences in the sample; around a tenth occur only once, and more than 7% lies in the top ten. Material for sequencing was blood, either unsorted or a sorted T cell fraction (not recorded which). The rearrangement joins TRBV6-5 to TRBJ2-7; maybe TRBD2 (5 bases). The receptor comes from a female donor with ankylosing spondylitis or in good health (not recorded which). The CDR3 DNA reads TGTGCCAGCAGTTACATGGGTGCGACTACGGACGAGCAGTACTTC. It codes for CASSYMGATTDEQYF.